This T cell receptor beta chain was recovered during a study of blood T cell repertoires in COVID-19. The overall study: The study drew acute and convalescent COVID-19 samples from the United States, Italy and Spain. T cells, B-cell-depleted T cells, or PBMCs supplied cDNA or gDNA.

Participants' reported clinical history set cohort assignment. J was trimmed by 6 bases and V by 3 bases; bases with no gene match: 3. Germline loops: CDR1 MDHEN, CDR2 SYDVKM. The CDR3 is 15 residues long. Per the study methods: Reference gene primer amplification gave nucleated cell count estimates. Assay: immunoSEQ multiplex PCR; the TCRdb copy retains only in-frame clones and omits some. V, J and clone size are taken as reported in that table, and D and trimming were inferred from the DNA itself. The sample contains fewer than 300,000 clones, just over 85% of which appear only once. The rearrangement links TRBV28 to TRBJ1-5, with 12 bases aligning to TRBD1. The sequence derives from a man aged 18 to 30 who had recovered from COVID-19. Sequencing used PBMCs or T cells enriched from blood (not recorded which). CDR3 amino acids: CASSFSGQGAQPQHF. The CDR3 DNA is TGTGCCAGCAGTTTTTCGGGACAGGGGGCTCAGCCCCAGCATTTT. Full variable domain (outside the CDR3, taken from reference TRBV28 and TRBJ1-5): DVKVTQSSRYLVKRTGEKVFLECVQDMDHENMFWYRQDPGLGLRLIYFSYDVKMKEKGDIPEGYSVSREKKERFSLILESASTNQTSMYLCASSFSGQGAQPQHFGDGTRLSIL.